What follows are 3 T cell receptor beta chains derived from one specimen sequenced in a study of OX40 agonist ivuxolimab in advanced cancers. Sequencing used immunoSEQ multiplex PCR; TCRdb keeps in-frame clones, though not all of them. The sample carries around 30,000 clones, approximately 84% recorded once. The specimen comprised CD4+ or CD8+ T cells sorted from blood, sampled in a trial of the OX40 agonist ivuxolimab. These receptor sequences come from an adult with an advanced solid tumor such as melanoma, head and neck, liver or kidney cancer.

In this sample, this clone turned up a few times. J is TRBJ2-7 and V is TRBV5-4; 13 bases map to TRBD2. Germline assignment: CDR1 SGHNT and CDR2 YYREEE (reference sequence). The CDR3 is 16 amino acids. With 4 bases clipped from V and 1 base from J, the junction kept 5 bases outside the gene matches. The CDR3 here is CASSGRLAGGSYEQYF. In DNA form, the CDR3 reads TGTGCCAGCAGCGGCCGACTAGCGGGAGGTTCCTACGAGCAGTACTTC.

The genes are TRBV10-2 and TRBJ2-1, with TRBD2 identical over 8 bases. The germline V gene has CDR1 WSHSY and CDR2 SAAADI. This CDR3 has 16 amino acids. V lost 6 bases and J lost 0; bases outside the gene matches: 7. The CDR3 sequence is CASSRLAPSSYNEQFF. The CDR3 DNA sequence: TGCGCCAGCAGCCGACTAGCGCCCAGCTCCTACAATGAGCAGTTCTTC.

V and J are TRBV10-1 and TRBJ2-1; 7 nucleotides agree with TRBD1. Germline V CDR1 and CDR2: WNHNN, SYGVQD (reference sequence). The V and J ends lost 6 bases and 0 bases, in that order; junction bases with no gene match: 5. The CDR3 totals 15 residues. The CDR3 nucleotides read TGCGCCAGCAGCCCGGACAGGAGCTCCTACAATGAGCAGTTCTTC. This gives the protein CASSPDRSSYNEQFF.